The rows below give T cell receptor beta chains drawn from one sample of a study of blood T cell repertoires in COVID-19. This table comes from immunoSEQ multiplex PCR, and its TCRdb copy is limited to in-frame clones, with some not included. Here the sample spans about 270,000 clones, around 85% being singletons. Sequencing used peripheral blood. The source of these receptors is a woman aged 30 to 39 with COVID-19, enrolled during active disease. Both conserved end residues are part of each CDR3. The order of the fields is V gene, clone size, D gene, J gene, CDR3 protein, CDR3 DNA. D genes are given only for firm matches. For some rows the clone size is stated as once, few or many, or as a class when expanded; others skip it.

V: TRBV6-5; size: -; D: TRBD1; J: TRBJ2-3; CDR3: CATQGDGFDTQYF; DNA: TGTGCCACCCAGGGGGATGGTTTCGATACGCAGTATTTT
V: TRBV6-5; size: -; D: -; J: TRBJ1-2; CDR3: CASSYSHYRAWGYTF; DNA: TGTGCCAGCAGTTACTCGCACTACAGGGCCTGGGGCTACACCTTC
V: TRBV5-8; size: -; D: -; J: TRBJ1-2; CDR3: CASSLDRVNYGYTF; DNA: TGTGCCAGCAGCTTGGACAGGGTTAACTATGGCTACACCTTC
V: TRBV2; size: -; D: -; J: TRBJ1-3; CDR3: CASRLGNTIYF; DNA: TGTGCCAGCAGACTCGGAAACACCATATATTTT
V: TRBV5-1; size: -; D: -; J: TRBJ1-2; CDR3: CASREGSNYGYTF; DNA: TGCGCCAGCAGGGAGGGGAGTAACTATGGCTACACCTTC
V: TRBV3-1/TRBV3-2; size: -; D: -; J: TRBJ2-3; CDR3: CASSQYRGRGGDTQYF; DNA: TGTGCCAGCAGCCAATATCGTGGCAGGGGTGGAGATACGCAGTATTTT
V: TRBV5-1; size: -; D: TRBD2; J: TRBJ2-7; CDR3: CASSFGTSGGYNEQYF; DNA: TGCGCCAGCAGCTTCGGAACTAGCGGAGGATACAACGAGCAGTACTTC
V: TRBV7-9; size: -; D: TRBD2; J: TRBJ2-1; CDR3: CASSLTGLAGGDEQFF; DNA: TGTGCCAGCAGCTTAACCGGGCTAGCGGGGGGCGATGAGCAGTTCTTC
V: TRBV7-8; size: -; D: -; J: TRBJ2-7; CDR3: CASSLSTVSYEQYF; DNA: TGTGCCAGCAGCTTGTCGACAGTCTCCTACGAGCAGTACTTC
V: TRBV10-3; size: -; D: -; J: TRBJ2-1; CDR3: CAISEGGYVDNEQFF; DNA: TGTGCCATCAGTGAGGGGGGGTACGTGGACAATGAGCAGTTCTTC
V: TRBV3-1/TRBV3-2; size: -; D: TRBD1; J: TRBJ2-7; CDR3: CASSPGQGPYEQYF; DNA: TGTGCCAGCAGCCCGGGACAGGGGCCTTACGAGCAGTACTTC
V: TRBV6-5; size: -; D: TRBD1; J: TRBJ1-2; CDR3: CASSFPGGQNYGYTF; DNA: TGTGCCAGCAGCTTTCCAGGGGGCCAGAACTATGGCTACACCTTC
V: TRBV19; size: -; D: TRBD1; J: TRBJ2-1; CDR3: CASINRGANNEQFF; DNA: TGTGCCAGTATTAACAGGGGCGCCAACAATGAGCAGTTCTTC
V: TRBV19; size: -; D: -; J: TRBJ2-5; CDR3: CASSIGGDQETQYF; DNA: TGTGCCAGTAGTATCGGGGGTGACCAAGAGACCCAGTACTTC
V: TRBV2; size: -; D: TRBD1; J: TRBJ1-4; CDR3: CASKDRGHEKLFF; DNA: TGTGCCAGCAAGGACAGGGGGCATGAAAAACTGTTTTTT
V: TRBV9; size: -; D: -; J: TRBJ1-2; CDR3: CASSVQNYGYTF; DNA: TGTGCCAGCAGCGTCCAGAACTATGGCTACACCTTC
V: TRBV7-8; size: few; D: -; J: TRBJ1-1; CDR3: CASSLASGSTEAFF; DNA: TGTGCCAGCAGCTTAGCGTCGGGGAGCACTGAAGCTTTCTTT
V: TRBV14; size: -; D: -; J: TRBJ1-1; CDR3: CASSLWAGGMNTEAFF; DNA: TGTGCCAGCAGCCTGTGGGCGGGTGGCATGAACACTGAAGCTTTCTTT
V: TRBV28; size: -; D: -; J: TRBJ2-7; CDR3: CATADGDTYEQYF; DNA: TGTGCCACTGCGGATGGGGACACCTACGAGCAGTACTTC
V: TRBV2; size: -; D: TRBD1; J: TRBJ1-1; CDR3: CASIPPTGATEAFF; DNA: TGTGCCAGCATCCCCCCGACAGGGGCCACTGAAGCTTTCTTT
V: TRBV19; size: many; D: TRBD1; J: TRBJ1-2; CDR3: CASSPDRQGLYGYTF; DNA: TGTGCCAGTAGCCCCGACCGACAGGGACTGTATGGCTACACCTTC
V: TRBV28; size: -; D: -; J: TRBJ2-7; CDR3: CASSDAVGRGYEQYF; DNA: TGTGCCAGCAGTGATGCCGTGGGCAGGGGTTACGAGCAGTACTTC
V: TRBV18; size: few; D: TRBD1; J: TRBJ1-2; CDR3: CASSPTGQAETEGYTF; DNA: TGTGCCAGCTCACCCACGGGACAGGCCGAGACGGAGGGCTACACCTTC
V: TRBV13; size: -; D: -; J: TRBJ1-2; CDR3: CASSLEGRVNYGYTF; DNA: TGTGCCAGCAGCTTAGAGGGCAGGGTAAACTATGGCTACACCTTC
V: TRBV3-1/TRBV3-2; size: -; D: -; J: TRBJ1-4; CDR3: CASTGVATNEKLFF; DNA: TGTGCCAGCACGGGTGTTGCAACTAATGAAAAACTGTTTTTT
V: TRBV12-3/TRBV12-4; size: -; D: TRBD1; J: TRBJ2-5; CDR3: CASSLDRKETQYF; DNA: TGTGCCAGCAGTTTGGACAGGAAGGAGACCCAGTACTTC
V: TRBV7-9; size: -; D: TRBD1; J: TRBJ2-5; CDR3: CASTTGYQETQYF; DNA: TGTGCCAGCACGACAGGGTACCAAGAGACCCAGTACTTC
V: TRBV21-1; size: -; D: -; J: TRBJ1-4; CDR3: CASSRKDRSNEKLFF; DNA: TGTGCCAGCAGCAGGAAAGACAGAAGTAATGAAAAACTGTTTTTT
V: TRBV7-7; size: -; D: TRBD2; J: TRBJ2-5; CDR3: CASSLARGGAGETQYF; DNA: TGTGCCAGCAGCTTAGCACGCGGGGGGGCCGGGGAGACCCAGTACTTC
V: TRBV5-6; size: -; D: TRBD2; J: TRBJ2-2; CDR3: CASSAGLAAITGELFF; DNA: TGTGCCAGCAGCGCGGGACTAGCGGCGATCACCGGGGAGCTGTTTTTT
V: TRBV2; size: -; D: -; J: TRBJ2-7; CDR3: CASSDSYEQYF; DNA: TGTGCCAGCAGTGACAGTTACGAGCAGTACTTC
V: TRBV7-9; size: -; D: -; J: TRBJ2-1; CDR3: CASSFPRSKRDEQFF; DNA: TGTGCCAGCAGCTTTCCCCGATCAAAGCGGGATGAGCAGTTCTTC
V: TRBV5-1; size: -; D: TRBD2; J: TRBJ2-1; CDR3: CASQSGSGGTNEQFF; DNA: TGCGCCAGCCAGTCGGGAAGCGGGGGGACCAATGAGCAGTTCTTC
V: TRBV23-1; size: few; D: -; J: TRBJ1-6; CDR3: CASSQSEGRGGRSPLHF; DNA: TGCGCCAGCAGTCAATCAGAGGGGCGGGGAGGTCGGTCACCCCTCCACTTT
V: TRBV6-6; size: once; D: -; J: TRBJ1-5; CDR3: CASSPRGSNQPQHF; DNA: TGTGCCAGCAGTCCTCGGGGTAGCAATCAGCCCCAGCATTTT
V: TRBV2; size: few; D: -; J: TRBJ1-2; CDR3: CASSEARVRWTYGYTF; DNA: TGTGCCAGCAGTGAAGCGCGGGTCCGGTGGACCTATGGCTACACCTTC
V: TRBV6-5; size: -; D: TRBD2; J: TRBJ2-1; CDR3: CASSYLLGGVENEQFF; DNA: TGTGCCAGCAGTTATCTCCTCGGGGGGGTAGAAAATGAGCAGTTCTTC
V: TRBV3-1/TRBV3-2; size: -; D: TRBD2; J: TRBJ2-3; CDR3: CASELGGTVNTDTQYF; DNA: TGTGCCAGCGAGCTGGGGGGGACCGTAAACACAGATACGCAGTATTTT
V: TRBV3-1/TRBV3-2; size: -; D: TRBD1; J: TRBJ1-1; CDR3: CASSQDPGQGREAFF; DNA: TGTGCCAGCAGCCAAGACCCGGGACAGGGCCGTGAAGCTTTCTTT
V: TRBV2; size: -; D: TRBD2; J: TRBJ2-1; CDR3: CASHSGGAYNEQFF; DNA: TGTGCCAGCCATAGCGGGGGCGCCTACAATGAGCAGTTCTTC
V: TRBV19; size: few; D: -; J: TRBJ1-1; CDR3: CATKGSAGRDGNTEAFF; DNA: TGTGCCACCAAAGGGTCGGCAGGGAGGGACGGAAACACTGAAGCTTTCTTT
V: TRBV7-9; size: once; D: -; J: TRBJ1-4; CDR3: CASSFNPVRRRDEKLFF; DNA: TGTGCCAGCAGCTTTAATCCGGTCAGAAGGAGGGATGAAAAACTGTTTTTT
V: TRBV10-2; size: once; D: -; J: TRBJ1-3; CDR3: CARRPGGGGNTIYF; DNA: TGCGCCCGCAGGCCGGGGGGGGGAGGAAACACCATATATTTT
V: TRBV14; size: -; D: -; J: TRBJ1-6; CDR3: CASSQDYLARGSLNSPLHF; DNA: TGTGCCAGCAGCCAAGACTATCTAGCGCGAGGATCCCTAAATTCACCCCTCCACTTT
V: TRBV27; size: -; D: TRBD2; J: TRBJ2-1; CDR3: CASSFFQRGVEQFF; DNA: TGTGCCAGCAGTTTCTTTCAGCGGGGGGTTGAGCAGTTCTTC
V: TRBV7-9; size: few; D: TRBD1; J: TRBJ1-4; CDR3: CASSSQGSGTGDEKLFF; DNA: TGTGCCAGCAGCTCGCAAGGCTCCGGGACAGGGGATGAAAAACTGTTTTTT
V: TRBV28; size: -; D: TRBD1; J: TRBJ1-4; CDR3: CASSPHTGTGVEKLFF; DNA: TGTGCCAGCAGCCCACACACCGGGACAGGGGTCGAAAAACTGTTTTTT
V: TRBV4-1; size: -; D: -; J: TRBJ2-1; CDR3: CASSLIATGNNEQFF; DNA: TGCGCCAGCAGCCTAATAGCTACGGGGAACAATGAGCAGTTCTTC
V: TRBV6-6; size: -; D: -; J: TRBJ1-1; CDR3: CASQDRVEAFF; DNA: TGTGCCAGCCAGGACAGAGTTGAAGCTTTCTTT
V: TRBV10-2; size: -; D: -; J: TRBJ1-1; CDR3: CASTQANTEAFF; DNA: TGCGCCAGCACACAGGCGAACACTGAAGCTTTCTTT
V: TRBV4-1; size: -; D: -; J: TRBJ1-2; CDR3: CASSPQVGLNYGYTF; DNA: TGCGCCAGCAGCCCACAAGTTGGGCTTAACTATGGCTACACCTTC
V: TRBV15; size: -; D: -; J: TRBJ2-2; CDR3: CATSSGVRGELFF; DNA: TGTGCCACCAGTTCAGGGGTTAGGGGGGAGCTGTTTTTT
V: TRBV6-5; size: -; D: -; J: TRBJ1-4; CDR3: CASSSLQGPNEKLFF; DNA: TGTGCCAGCAGCTCTCTACAGGGACCTAATGAAAAACTGTTTTTT